This entry describes one TCR beta chain. This specimen comes from a study of T-cell memory formation after mild COVID-19. V was pared by 2 bases and J by 5 bases, with 10 bases between. The CDR3 extends over 15 amino acids. Looked up from germline, CDR1 is KGHSH and CDR2 is LQKENI. TCRdb re-analysed the 5' RACE reads in MiXCR, keeping a single row per CDR3 protein. The sample has about 560,000 distinct CDR3 sequences; 20% to 25% are singletons. Source material: PBMCs or a T cell subset sorted from them (not recorded which). The J gene is TRBJ1-6, the V gene TRBV18; D remains unclear. This clonotype was obtained from an adult woman who had mild COVID-19 (a few samples of this study predate the infection). Cell type and time point are not known. The CDR3 DNA sequence: TGTGCCAGCTCACCAGAGATCCGGAATAATTCACCCCTCCACTTT. This codes for CASSPEIRNNSPLHF.